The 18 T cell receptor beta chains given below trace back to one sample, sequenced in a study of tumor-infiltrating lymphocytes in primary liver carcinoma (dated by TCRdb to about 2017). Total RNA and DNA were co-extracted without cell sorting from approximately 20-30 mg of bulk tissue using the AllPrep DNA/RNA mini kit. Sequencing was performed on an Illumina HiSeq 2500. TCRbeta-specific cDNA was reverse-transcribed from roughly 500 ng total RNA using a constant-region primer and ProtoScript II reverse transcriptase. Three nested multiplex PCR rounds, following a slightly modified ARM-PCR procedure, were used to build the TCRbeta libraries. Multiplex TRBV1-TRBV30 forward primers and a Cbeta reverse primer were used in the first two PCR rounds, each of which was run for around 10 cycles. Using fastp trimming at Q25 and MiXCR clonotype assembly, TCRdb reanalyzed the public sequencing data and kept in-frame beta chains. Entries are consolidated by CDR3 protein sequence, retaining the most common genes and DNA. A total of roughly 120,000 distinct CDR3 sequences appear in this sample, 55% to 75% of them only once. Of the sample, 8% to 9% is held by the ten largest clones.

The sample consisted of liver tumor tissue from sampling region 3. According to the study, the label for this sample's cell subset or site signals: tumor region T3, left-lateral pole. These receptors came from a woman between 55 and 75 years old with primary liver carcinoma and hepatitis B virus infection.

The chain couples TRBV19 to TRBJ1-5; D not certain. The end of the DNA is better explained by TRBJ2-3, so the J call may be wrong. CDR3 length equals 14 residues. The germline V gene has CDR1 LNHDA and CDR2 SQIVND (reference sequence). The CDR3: CASSINEVNQPQYF. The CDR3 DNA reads TGTGCCAGTAGTATTAATGAGGTGAATCAGCCCCAGTATTTT.

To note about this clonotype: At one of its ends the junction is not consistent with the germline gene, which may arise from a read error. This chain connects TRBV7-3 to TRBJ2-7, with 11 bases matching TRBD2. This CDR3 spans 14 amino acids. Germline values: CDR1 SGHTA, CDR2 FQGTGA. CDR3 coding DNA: TGTGCCAACAGCCCTACTAGCGGGGGCGGCGAGCAGTACTTC. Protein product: CANSPTSGGGEQYF.

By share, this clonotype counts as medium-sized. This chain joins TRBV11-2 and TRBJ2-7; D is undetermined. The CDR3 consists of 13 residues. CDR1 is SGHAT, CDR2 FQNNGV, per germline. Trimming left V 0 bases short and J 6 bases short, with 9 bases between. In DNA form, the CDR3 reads TGTGCCAGCAGCTTAGATCATAACAGCGAGCAGTACTTC. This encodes CASSLDHNSEQYF. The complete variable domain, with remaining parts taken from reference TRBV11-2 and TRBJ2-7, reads EAGVAQSPRYKIIEKRQSVAFWCNPISGHATLYWYQQILGQGPKLLIQFQNNGVVDDSQLPKDRFSAERLKGVDSTLKIQPAKLEDSAVYLCASSLDHNSEQYFGPGTRLTVT.

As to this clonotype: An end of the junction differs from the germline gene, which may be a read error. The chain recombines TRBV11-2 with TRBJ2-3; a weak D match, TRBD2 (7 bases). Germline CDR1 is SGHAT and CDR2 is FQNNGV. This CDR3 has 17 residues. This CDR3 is CTSSLGGLTYTSDTQYF. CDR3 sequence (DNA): TGCACCAGCAGTTTAGGGGGACTAACGTACACGTCAGATACGCAGTATTTT.

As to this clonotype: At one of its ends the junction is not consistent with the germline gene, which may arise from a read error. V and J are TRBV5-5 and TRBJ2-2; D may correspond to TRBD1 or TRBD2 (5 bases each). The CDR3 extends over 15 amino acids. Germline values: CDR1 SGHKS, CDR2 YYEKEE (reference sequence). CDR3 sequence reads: CASSMFVQGTGELFF. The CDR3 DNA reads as TGTGCCAGCAGCATGTTTGTGCAGGGTACCGGGGAGCTGTTCTTT.

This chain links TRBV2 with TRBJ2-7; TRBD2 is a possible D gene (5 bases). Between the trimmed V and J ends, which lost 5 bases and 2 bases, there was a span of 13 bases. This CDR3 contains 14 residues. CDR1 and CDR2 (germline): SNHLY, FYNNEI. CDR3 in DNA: TGTGCCAGCAGTCCGCTCAGCGGTACCTACGAGCAGTACTTC. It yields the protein CASSPLSGTYEQYF.

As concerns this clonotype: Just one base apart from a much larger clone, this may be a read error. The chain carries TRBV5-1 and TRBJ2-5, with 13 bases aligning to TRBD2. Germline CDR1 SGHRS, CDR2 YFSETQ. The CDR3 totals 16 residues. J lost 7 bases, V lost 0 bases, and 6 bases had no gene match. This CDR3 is CASSLGLAGGGRTQYF. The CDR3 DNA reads TGCGCCAGCAGCTTGGGACTAGCGGGAGGAGGAAGGACCCAGTACTTC.

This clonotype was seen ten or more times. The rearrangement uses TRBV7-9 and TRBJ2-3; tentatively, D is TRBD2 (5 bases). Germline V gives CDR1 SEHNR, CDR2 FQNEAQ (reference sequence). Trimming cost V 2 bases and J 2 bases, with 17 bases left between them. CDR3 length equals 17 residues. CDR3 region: CASSLFFSVPPTDTQYF. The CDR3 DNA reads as TGTGCCAGCAGCTTATTCTTTAGCGTCCCCCCCACAGATACGCAGTATTTT. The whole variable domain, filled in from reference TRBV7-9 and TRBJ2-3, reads DTGVSQNPRHKITKRGQNVTFRCDPISEHNRLYWYRQTLGQGPEFLTYFQNEAQLEKSRLLSDRFSAERPKGSFSTLEIQRTEQGDSAMYLCASSLFFSVPPTDTQYFGPGTRLTVL.

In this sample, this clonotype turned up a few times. The CDR3 DNA follows: TGTGCCAGCAGCCTAGGGGATCCCCCCTACAATGAGCAGTTCTTC. Its translation: CASSLGDPPYNEQFF. The chain combines TRBV7-9 with TRBJ2-1, with D tentatively TRBD1 (5 bases). CDR1 and CDR2 from the germline V gene are SEHNR and FQNEAQ (reference sequence). The CDR3 spans 15 residues. V gave up 5 bases and J gave up 2 bases, with 13 bases separating them.

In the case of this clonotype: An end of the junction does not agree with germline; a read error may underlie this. The chain's CDR3 is CCVSSVGCEQYF. DNA of the CDR3: TGCTGCGTTAGTAGCGTTGGCTGCGAGCAGTACTTC. The chain employs TRBV29-1 and TRBJ2-7; perhaps TRBD2 as D (5 bases). The germline CDR1 and CDR2 sequences are SQVTM and ANQGSEA. The length of the CDR3 is 12 residues.

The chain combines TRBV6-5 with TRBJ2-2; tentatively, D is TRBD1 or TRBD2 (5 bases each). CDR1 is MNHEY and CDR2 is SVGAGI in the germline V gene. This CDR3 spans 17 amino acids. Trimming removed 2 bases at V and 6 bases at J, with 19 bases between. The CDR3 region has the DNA TGTGCCAGCAGTTACACATTCAAGGGGAGTAACTCCGGGGAGCTGTTTTTT. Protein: CASSYTFKGSNSGELFF.

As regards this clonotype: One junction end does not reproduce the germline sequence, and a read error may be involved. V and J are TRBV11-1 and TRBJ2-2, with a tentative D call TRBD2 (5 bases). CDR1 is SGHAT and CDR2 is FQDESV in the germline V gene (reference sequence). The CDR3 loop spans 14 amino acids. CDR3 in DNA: TGTGCCAGCAGCTTAGGAGGGCTAGCCGGGAAGCTGCTTTTT. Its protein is CASSLGGLAGKLLF.

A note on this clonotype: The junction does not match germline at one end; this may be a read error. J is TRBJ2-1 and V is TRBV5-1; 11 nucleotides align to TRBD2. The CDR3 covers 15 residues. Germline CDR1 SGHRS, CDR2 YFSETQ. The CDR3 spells CVSSLTLAGANEQFF. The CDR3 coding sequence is TGCGTCAGCAGCTTGACACTAGCGGGAGCCAATGAGCAGTTCTTC.

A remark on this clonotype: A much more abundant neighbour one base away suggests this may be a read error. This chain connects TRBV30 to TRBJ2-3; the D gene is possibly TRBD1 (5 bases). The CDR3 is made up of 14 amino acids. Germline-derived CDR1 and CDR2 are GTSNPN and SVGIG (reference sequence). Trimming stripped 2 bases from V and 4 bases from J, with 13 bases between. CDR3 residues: CAWSRQGEPDTQYF. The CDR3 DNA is TGTGCCTGGAGTCGGCAGGGTGAGCCAGATACGCAGTATTTT.

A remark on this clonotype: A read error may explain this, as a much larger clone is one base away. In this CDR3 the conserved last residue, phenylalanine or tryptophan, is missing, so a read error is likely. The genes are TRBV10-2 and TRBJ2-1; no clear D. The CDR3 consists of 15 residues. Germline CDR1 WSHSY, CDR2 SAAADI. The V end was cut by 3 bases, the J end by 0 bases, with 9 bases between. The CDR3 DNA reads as TGCGCCAGCAGTGACAAACCCTACTCCTACAATGAGCAGTTCTCC. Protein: CASSDKPYSYNEQFS.

CDR3 region: CASSLISHPQHF. For the CDR3, the DNA is TGTGCCAGCAGTTTAATTTCTCATCCCCAGCATTTT. The chain combines TRBV28 with TRBJ1-5, with D uncertain. The V gene lost 2 bases and the J gene lost 10 bases, with 9 bases spanning the gap. The CDR3 is made up of 12 amino acids. CDR1 MDHEN and CDR2 SYDVKM come from the germline V gene.

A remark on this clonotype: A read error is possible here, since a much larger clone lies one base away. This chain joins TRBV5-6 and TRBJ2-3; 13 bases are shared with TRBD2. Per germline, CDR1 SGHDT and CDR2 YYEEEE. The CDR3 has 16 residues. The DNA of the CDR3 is TGTGCCAACAGCCGAGGACTAGCGGGAGACAAAGATACGCAGTATTTT. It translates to CANSRGLAGDKDTQYF.

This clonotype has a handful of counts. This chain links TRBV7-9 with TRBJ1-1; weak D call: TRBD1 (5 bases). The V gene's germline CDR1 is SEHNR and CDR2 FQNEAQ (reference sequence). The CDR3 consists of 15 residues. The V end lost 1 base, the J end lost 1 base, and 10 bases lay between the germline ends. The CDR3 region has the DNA TGTGCCAGCAGCTTAGTTGGGGGAACGAACACTGAAGCTTTCTTT. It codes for CASSLVGGTNTEAFF.